The rows below give T cell receptor beta chains drawn from one sample of a study of vaccination effects on CD4 cells after COVID-19. These receptors' targets are unknown. Only in-frame clones appear in the TCRdb table, and some are missing; sequencing was by immunoSEQ multiplex PCR. There are roughly 40,000 clones in the sample; about two thirds occur only once, and more than 3.5% lies in the top ten. Sequenced here: CD4+ T cells from PBMCs cultured without peptide, sampled before COVID-19 vaccination. The receptors were sampled from a human donor who received a COVID-19 vaccine. Each CDR3 is given with its conserved first and last residue. A D gene is named only where the DNA matches it firmly. For some rows the clone size is stated as once, few or many, or as a class when expanded; others skip it.

size	V	D	J	CDR3	DNA
.	TRBV7-7	.	TRBJ2-1	CASSRPTKGTHNEQFF	TGTGCCAGCAGCCGTCCGACGAAGGGTACCCACAATGAGCAGTTCTTC
.	TRBV24-1	TRBD1	TRBJ2-5	CATSDPSRGRGEETQYF	TGTGCCACCAGTGATCCGTCCAGGGGGCGAGGAGAAGAGACCCAGTACTTC
.	TRBV5-1	TRBD1	TRBJ2-7	CASSLDTRGREQYF	TGCGCCAGCAGCTTGGATACCAGGGGGCGCGAGCAGTACTTC
.	TRBV15	.	TRBJ2-1	CATSRVAKYNEQFF	TGTGCCACCAGCAGGGTAGCGAAGTACAATGAGCAGTTCTTC
.	TRBV3-1/TRBV3-2	TRBD1	TRBJ2-5	CASSPTGVQETQYF	TGTGCCAGCAGCCCGACAGGGGTCCAAGAGACCCAGTACTTC
once	TRBV30	.	TRBJ1-3	CAWAGTSSSGNTIYF	TGTGCCTGGGCAGGTACCTCGAGCTCTGGAAACACCATATATTTT
.	TRBV18	TRBD2	TRBJ2-1	CASSPPEGLAGEGSYNEQFF	TGTGCCAGCTCACCACCCGAAGGACTAGCGGGAGAAGGCTCCTACAATGAGCAGTTCTTC
.	TRBV4-1	.	TRBJ2-5	CASKQTGASQETQYF	TGCGCCAGCAAACAGACGGGGGCCTCCCAAGAGACCCAGTACTTC
.	TRBV10-2	TRBD2	TRBJ2-5	CASSGLAGSRETQYF	TGCGCCAGCAGCGGCCTAGCGGGGTCCAGGGAGACCCAGTACTTC
.	TRBV4-2	TRBD2	TRBJ2-5	CASSQDGASGRETQYF	TGTGCCAGCAGCCAAGATGGCGCTAGCGGGAGAGAGACCCAGTACTTC
once	TRBV7-8	TRBD2	TRBJ2-1	CASSPQGTSGISYNEQFF	TGTGCCAGCAGCCCGCAGGGGACTAGCGGGATCTCCTACAATGAGCAGTTCTTC
.	TRBV7-9	TRBD2	TRBJ2-1	CASSLMSGGYNEQFF	TGTGCCAGCAGCTTAATGTCGGGGGGATACAATGAGCAGTTCTTC
.	TRBV12-3/TRBV12-4	TRBD1	TRBJ2-5	CASSRQGLATQYF	TGTGCCAGCAGTCGACAGGGATTGGCGACCCAGTACTTC
.	TRBV7-9	.	TRBJ2-1	CASSFSTNEQFF	TGTGCCAGCAGCTTTTCAACCAATGAGCAGTTCTTC
once	TRBV19	.	TRBJ1-1	CASSSEGGVSTEAFF	TGTGCCAGTAGTTCCGAGGGGGGTGTCAGCACTGAAGCTTTCTTT